These T cell receptor beta chains were read from a single sample in a study of shared clonotypes between healthy human individuals. Only in-frame clones appear in the TCRdb table, and some are missing; sequencing was by immunoSEQ multiplex PCR. The sample yields fewer than 400,000 clones, less than 85% seen once. Sequenced sample: memory CD4+ T cells sorted from blood. The receptors come from a man aged 25-45 years in good health. Each CDR3 is given with its conserved first and last residue. The D gene is left open where the match is weak. Size is omitted from some rows. Given values are once, few, many or a class for expanded clones.

clone_size,j_call,v_call,d_call,cdr3_aa,cdr3_nt
NA,TRBJ2-1,TRBV14,TRBD1,CASSQRRGLYNEQFF,TGTGCCAGCAGCCAACGCAGGGGGTTATACAATGAGCAGTTCTTC
NA,TRBJ2-7,TRBV10-2,NA,CASSESLGGGPYEQYF,TGCGCCAGCAGTGAGTCTTTAGGGGGAGGGCCATACGAGCAGTACTTC
NA,TRBJ2-1,TRBV6-6,TRBD1,CASANRGNEQFF,TGTGCCAGCGCGAACAGGGGGAATGAGCAGTTCTTC
NA,TRBJ2-5,TRBV5-1,TRBD2,CASSLAREKETQYF,TGCGCCAGCAGCTTGGCGCGGGAGAAAGAGACCCAGTACTTC
once,TRBJ2-3,TRBV6-4,NA,CASSKERLGDDTQYF,TGTGCCAGCAGTAAAGAGAGATTGGGGGACGATACGCAGTATTTT
NA,TRBJ2-5,TRBV30,TRBD2,CAWSVYSGSTGTQYF,TGTGCCTGGAGTGTATATAGCGGGAGTACCGGGACCCAGTACTTC
NA,TRBJ2-7,TRBV28,NA,CASSLKAGVEQYF,TGTGCCAGCAGTTTAAAGGCTGGGGTCGAGCAGTACTTC
NA,TRBJ2-2,TRBV6-1,NA,CASSPYMSGELFF,TGTGCCAGCAGTCCCTACATGTCCGGGGAGCTGTTTTTT
NA,TRBJ1-2,TRBV29-1,TRBD1,CSVLVQGDVYGYTF,TGCAGCGTTCTGGTCCAGGGGGATGTCTATGGCTACACCTTC
NA,TRBJ1-2,TRBV5-1,NA,CASSLVDSQYGYTF,TGCGCCAGCAGCTTGGTGGACAGCCAGTATGGCTACACCTTC
NA,TRBJ1-1,TRBV5-4,NA,CASSQEGTTNTEAFF,TGTGCCAGCAGCCAAGAGGGGACTACCAACACTGAAGCTTTCTTT
few,TRBJ2-7,TRBV7-2,TRBD2,CASSANSGTRYF,TGTGCCAGCAGCGCTAATAGCGGGACGAGGTACTTC
NA,TRBJ2-3,TRBV6-6,NA,CASSRQAGDTQYF,TGTGCCAGCAGCCGACAGGCCGGAGATACGCAGTATTTT
NA,TRBJ2-1,TRBV7-2,TRBD2,CASSLYSGSYNEQFF,TGTGCCAGCAGCTTATATAGCGGGAGTTACAATGAGCAGTTCTTC
NA,TRBJ2-7,TRBV6-1,NA,CASGTSSSYEQYF,TGTGCCAGCGGGACAAGCAGCTCCTACGAGCAGTACTTC
NA,TRBJ1-2,TRBV19,NA,CASSIPPGYGYTF,TGTGCCAGTAGTATCCCTCCTGGCTATGGCTACACCTTC
NA,TRBJ1-2,TRBV28,NA,CASSRTDYGYTF,TGTGCCAGCAGCCGGACGGACTATGGCTACACCTTC
NA,TRBJ2-7,TRBV7-7,TRBD1,CASSRGHLYEQYF,TGTGCCAGCAGCAGGGGGCATCTCTACGAGCAGTACTTC
NA,TRBJ2-7,TRBV2,TRBD1,CASSNGQGAGYEQYF,TGTGCCAGCAGCAACGGACAGGGTGCCGGCTACGAGCAGTACTTC
NA,TRBJ1-1,TRBV10-2,TRBD1,CASRTGGFMNTEAFF,TGCGCCAGCAGGACAGGGGGCTTCATGAACACTGAAGCTTTCTTT
NA,TRBJ2-3,TRBV7-3,TRBD2,CASSLIGLAGGTTDTQYF,TGTGCCAGCAGCTTAATAGGACTAGCGGGAGGCACCACAGATACGCAGTATTTT
once,TRBJ2-3,TRBV11-3,NA,CASSRPWGPSAGTQYF,TGTGCCAGCAGCCGGCCCTGGGGGCCTAGTGCGGGTACGCAGTATTTT
few,TRBJ1-2,TRBV25-1,NA,CASSEYPGFRSYTF,TGTGCCAGCAGTGAATACCCGGGGTTTCGGAGCTACACCTTC
NA,TRBJ2-7,TRBV5-4,TRBD1,CASSPTGGMTYEQYF,TGTGCCAGCAGCCCTACAGGGGGCATGACCTACGAGCAGTACTTC
NA,TRBJ1-1,TRBV7-9,NA,CASSSERRNTEAFF,TGTGCCAGCAGCTCTGAAAGGAGAAACACTGAAGCTTTCTTT
NA,TRBJ2-5,TRBV5-1,NA,CASSLAGGTGVGNRYQETQYF,TGCGCCAGCAGCTTGGCCGGAGGGACCGGGGTTGGGAATCGGTACCAAGAGACCCAGTACTTC
few,TRBJ2-1,TRBV19,NA,CASSTFPGDGYYNEQFF,TGTGCCAGTAGTACCTTCCCCGGGGACGGCTACTACAATGAGCAGTTCTTC
NA,TRBJ2-7,TRBV11-3,NA,CASSRGVSDTVYEQYF,TGTGCCAGCAGCCGGGGCGTAAGCGACACCGTCTACGAGCAGTACTTC
NA,TRBJ1-1,TRBV10-2,NA,CASSDRGNTEAFF,TGCGCCAGCAGTGATCGGGGGAACACTGAAGCTTTCTTT
NA,TRBJ2-5,TRBV7-2,TRBD2,CASSPGLAGVQETQYF,TGTGCCAGCAGCCCAGGACTAGCGGGAGTCCAAGAGACCCAGTACTTC
NA,TRBJ2-1,TRBV5-1,TRBD2,CASSLGLAGVGEQFF,TGCGCCAGCAGCTTGGGGCTAGCGGGAGTGGGTGAGCAGTTCTTC
NA,TRBJ2-5,TRBV7-2,NA,CASSSRGTHQETQYF,TGTGCCAGCAGCTCCCGGGGGACCCACCAAGAGACCCAGTACTTC
NA,TRBJ2-1,TRBV29-1,TRBD2,CSVGLAGAYNEQFF,TGCAGCGTCGGGCTAGCGGGAGCCTACAATGAGCAGTTCTTC
few,TRBJ1-2,TRBV6-5,NA,CASRAGNYGYTF,TGTGCCAGCAGGGCAGGGAACTATGGCTACACCTTC
few,TRBJ2-7,TRBV5-4,TRBD1,CASSHTGTGSYEQYF,TGTGCCAGCAGCCACACCGGGACAGGGTCCTACGAGCAGTACTTC
NA,TRBJ2-1,TRBV5-1,TRBD2,CASSLNGGSRNEQFF,TGCGCCAGCAGCTTGAACGGCGGGAGTAGGAATGAGCAGTTCTTC
NA,TRBJ1-1,TRBV11-2,TRBD1,CASSLAGGLGAYEAFF,TGTGCCAGCAGCTTGGCAGGGGGACTGGGTGCGTATGAAGCTTTCTTT
few,TRBJ2-7,TRBV11-1,TRBD1,CASSLEERQGDEQYF,TGTGCCAGCAGCTTAGAGGAGCGACAGGGGGACGAGCAGTACTTC
NA,TRBJ2-1,TRBV18,TRBD1,CASSPDPTGVNEQFF,TGTGCCAGCTCGCCCGACCCCACAGGGGTCAATGAGCAGTTCTTC
NA,TRBJ2-1,TRBV29-1,NA,CSVPGERRKDEQFF,TGCAGCGTCCCTGGGGAGCGGAGAAAGGATGAGCAGTTCTTC
NA,TRBJ2-1,TRBV2,TRBD2,CASSEHGGEFF,TGTGCCAGCAGTGAACACGGGGGGGAGTTCTTC
NA,TRBJ2-7,TRBV7-9,TRBD1,CASSPQGSSYEQYF,TGTGCCAGCAGTCCACAGGGGAGCTCCTACGAGCAGTACTTC
NA,TRBJ2-7,TRBV18,TRBD2,CASSPGGRVYEQYF,TGTGCCAGCTCACCAGGCGGGAGGGTCTACGAGCAGTACTTC
NA,TRBJ1-6,TRBV4-1,TRBD1,CASSNRDRGSALHF,TGCGCCAGCAGCAACCGGGACAGGGGATCGGCCCTCCACTTT
NA,TRBJ1-1,TRBV27,TRBD1,CASSFRTGWGAEAFF,TGTGCCAGCAGTTTCCGGACAGGGTGGGGGGCTGAAGCTTTCTTT
once,TRBJ1-5,TRBV28,NA,CASSPTGEGNQPQHF,TGTGCCAGCAGCCCCACTGGAGAGGGCAATCAGCCCCAGCATTTT
few,TRBJ1-1,TRBV19,NA,CASSIQGGNTEAFF,TGTGCCAGTAGTATTCAGGGAGGGAACACTGAAGCTTTCTTT
NA,TRBJ2-2,TRBV15,NA,CATSREPTGELFF,TGTGCCACCAGCAGAGAGCCTACCGGGGAGCTGTTTTTT
once,TRBJ1-2,TRBV29-1,TRBD1,CSVQPTGTGLNYGYTF,TGCAGCGTACAACCCACCGGGACAGGCCTAAACTATGGCTACACCTTC
NA,TRBJ2-2,TRBV4-1,NA,CASSQSAGWVGELFF,TGCGCCAGCAGCCAAAGTGCAGGGTGGGTTGGGGAGCTGTTTTTT
NA,TRBJ2-6,TRBV10-1,TRBD2,CASSRSGGWLYSGANVLTF,TGCGCCAGCAGTCGATCGGGGGGGTGGCTTTACTCTGGGGCCAACGTCCTGACTTTC
NA,TRBJ2-2,TRBV11-2,NA,CASSLDGPGELFF,TGTGCCAGCAGCTTAGACGGTCCCGGGGAGCTGTTTTTT
NA,TRBJ1-3,TRBV7-6,NA,CASSLVVAGVGNTIYF,TGTGCCAGCAGCTTAGTAGTCGCTGGGGTAGGAAACACCATATATTTT
NA,TRBJ1-1,TRBV6-1,NA,CASSVLNTEAFF,TGTGCCAGCAGTGTCTTGAACACTGAAGCTTTCTTT